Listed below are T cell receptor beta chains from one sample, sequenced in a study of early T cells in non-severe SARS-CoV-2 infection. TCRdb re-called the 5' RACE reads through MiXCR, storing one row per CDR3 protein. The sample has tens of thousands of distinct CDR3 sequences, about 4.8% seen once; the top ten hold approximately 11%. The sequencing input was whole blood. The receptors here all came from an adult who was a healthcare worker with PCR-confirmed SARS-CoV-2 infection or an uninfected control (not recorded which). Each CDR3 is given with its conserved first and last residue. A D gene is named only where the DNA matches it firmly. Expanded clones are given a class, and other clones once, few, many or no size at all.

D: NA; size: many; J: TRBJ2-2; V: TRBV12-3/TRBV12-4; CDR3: CASSLGGTNTGELFF; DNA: TGTGCCAGCAGTTTGGGCGGAACGAACACCGGGGAGCTGTTTTTT
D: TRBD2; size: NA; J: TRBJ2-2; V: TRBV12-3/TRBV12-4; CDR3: CASSPGGMSGELFF; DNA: TGTGCCAGCAGTCCGGGGGGTATGTCCGGGGAGCTGTTTTTT
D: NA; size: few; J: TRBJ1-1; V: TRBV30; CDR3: CAWSVARNTEAFF; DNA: TGTGCCTGGAGTGTAGCCAGGAACACTGAAGCTTTCTTT
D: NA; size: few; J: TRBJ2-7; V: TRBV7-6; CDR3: CASSADPQNYEQYF; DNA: TGTGCCAGCAGCGCAGATCCACAGAACTACGAGCAGTACTTC
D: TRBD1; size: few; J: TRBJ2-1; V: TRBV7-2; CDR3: CASSLWDRSQFF; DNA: TGTGCCAGCAGCTTATGGGACAGGTCGCAGTTCTTC
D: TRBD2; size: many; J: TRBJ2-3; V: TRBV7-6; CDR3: CASSQLSSGGTDTQYF; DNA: TGTGCCAGCAGCCAACTATCCTCGGGGGGGACAGATACGCAGTATTTT
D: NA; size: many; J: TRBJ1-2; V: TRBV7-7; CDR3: CASSLVGSYTF; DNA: TGTGCCAGCAGCTTAGTTGGGAGTTACACCTTC
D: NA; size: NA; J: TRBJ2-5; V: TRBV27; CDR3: CASSLYWRSETQYF; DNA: TGTGCCAGCAGTTTATATTGGAGATCGGAGACCCAGTACTTC
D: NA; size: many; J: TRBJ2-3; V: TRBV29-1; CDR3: CSVDGREADTQYF; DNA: TGCAGCGTTGACGGGAGAGAAGCAGATACGCAGTATTTT
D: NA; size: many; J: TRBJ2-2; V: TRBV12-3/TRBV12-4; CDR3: CASSLLGTGELFF; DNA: TGTGCCAGCAGTTTGTTAGGGACCGGGGAGCTGTTTTTT
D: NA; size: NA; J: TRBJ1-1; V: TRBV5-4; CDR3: CASSSNTEAFF; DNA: TGTGCCAGCAGCTCGAACACTGAAGCTTTCTTT
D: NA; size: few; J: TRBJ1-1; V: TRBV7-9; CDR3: CASSLDWARTEAFF; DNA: TGTGCCAGCAGCTTAGATTGGGCGCGCACTGAAGCTTTCTTT
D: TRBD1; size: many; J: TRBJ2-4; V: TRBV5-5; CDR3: CASSHAGYRGRGNIQYF; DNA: TGTGCCAGCAGCCACGCCGGGTACAGGGGGCGCGGAAACATTCAGTACTTC
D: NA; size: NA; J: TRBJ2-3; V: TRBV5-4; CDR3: CASSLAGTRSTDTQYF; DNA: TGTGCCAGCAGCTTGGCCGGGACTCGAAGCACAGATACGCAGTATTTT
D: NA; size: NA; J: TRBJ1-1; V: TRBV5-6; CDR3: CASSSPRGSTEAFF; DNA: TGTGCCAGCAGTTCTCCACGGGGTAGCACTGAAGCTTTCTTT
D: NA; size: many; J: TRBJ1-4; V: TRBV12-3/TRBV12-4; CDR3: CASSFWDATNEKLFF; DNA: TGTGCCAGCAGTTTTTGGGATGCAACTAATGAAAAACTGTTTTTT
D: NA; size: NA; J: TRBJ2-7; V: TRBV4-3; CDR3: CASSQEGGQGYEQYF; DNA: TGCGCCAGCAGCCAAGAAGGGGGACAAGGCTACGAGCAGTACTTC
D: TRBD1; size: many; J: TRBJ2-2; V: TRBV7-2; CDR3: CASSLGTGFGELFF; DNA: TGTGCCAGCAGCTTAGGGACAGGGTTCGGGGAGCTGTTTTTT
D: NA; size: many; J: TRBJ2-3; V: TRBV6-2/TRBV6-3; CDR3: CASSSPGAAISTDTQYF; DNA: TGTGCCAGCAGCTCCCCGGGGGCAGCTATTAGCACAGATACGCAGTATTTT
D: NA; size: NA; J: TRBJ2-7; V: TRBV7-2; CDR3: CASSLKVNRASYEQYF; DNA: TGTGCCAGCAGCTTGAAAGTTAACAGGGCCTCCTACGAGCAGTACTTC
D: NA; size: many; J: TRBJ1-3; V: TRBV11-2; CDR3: CASSLRLTSGNTIYF; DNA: TGTGCCAGCAGCTTAAGATTAACCTCTGGAAACACCATATATTTT
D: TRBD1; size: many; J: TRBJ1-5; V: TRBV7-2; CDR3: CASSPQGGNQPQHF; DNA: TGTGCCAGCAGCCCACAGGGGGGCAATCAGCCCCAGCATTTT
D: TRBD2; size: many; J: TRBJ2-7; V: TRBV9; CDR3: CASSVASTSGYYEQYF; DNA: TGTGCCAGCAGCGTAGCGTCGACTAGCGGGTACTACGAGCAGTACTTC
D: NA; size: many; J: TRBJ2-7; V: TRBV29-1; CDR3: CSVEETYEQYF; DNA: TGCAGCGTTGAAGAAACCTACGAGCAGTACTTC
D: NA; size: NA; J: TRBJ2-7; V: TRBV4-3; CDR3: CASSQGTGKYEQYF; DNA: TGCGCCAGCAGCCAAGGAACTGGAAAATACGAGCAGTACTTC
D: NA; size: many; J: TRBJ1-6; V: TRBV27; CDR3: CASSHRQNSPLHF; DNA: TGTGCCAGCAGTCACCGACAGAATTCACCCCTCCACTTT